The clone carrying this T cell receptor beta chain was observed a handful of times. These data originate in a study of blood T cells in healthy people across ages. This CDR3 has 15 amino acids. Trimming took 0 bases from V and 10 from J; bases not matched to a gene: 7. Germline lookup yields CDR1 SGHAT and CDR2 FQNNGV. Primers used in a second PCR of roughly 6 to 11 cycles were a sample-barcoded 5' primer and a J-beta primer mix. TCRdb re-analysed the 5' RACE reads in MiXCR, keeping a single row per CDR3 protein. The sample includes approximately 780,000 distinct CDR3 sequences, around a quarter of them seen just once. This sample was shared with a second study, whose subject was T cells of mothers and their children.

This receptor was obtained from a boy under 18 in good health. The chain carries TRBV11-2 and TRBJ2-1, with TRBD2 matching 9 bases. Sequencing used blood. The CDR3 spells CASSLEIAGAPEQFF. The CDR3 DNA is TGTGCCAGCAGCTTAGAGATAGCGGGGGCGCCGGAGCAGTTCTTC. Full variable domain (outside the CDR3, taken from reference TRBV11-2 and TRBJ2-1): EAGVAQSPRYKIIEKRQSVAFWCNPISGHATLYWYQQILGQGPKLLIQFQNNGVVDDSQLPKDRFSAERLKGVDSTLKIQPAKLEDSAVYLCASSLEIAGAPEQFFGPGTRLTVL.